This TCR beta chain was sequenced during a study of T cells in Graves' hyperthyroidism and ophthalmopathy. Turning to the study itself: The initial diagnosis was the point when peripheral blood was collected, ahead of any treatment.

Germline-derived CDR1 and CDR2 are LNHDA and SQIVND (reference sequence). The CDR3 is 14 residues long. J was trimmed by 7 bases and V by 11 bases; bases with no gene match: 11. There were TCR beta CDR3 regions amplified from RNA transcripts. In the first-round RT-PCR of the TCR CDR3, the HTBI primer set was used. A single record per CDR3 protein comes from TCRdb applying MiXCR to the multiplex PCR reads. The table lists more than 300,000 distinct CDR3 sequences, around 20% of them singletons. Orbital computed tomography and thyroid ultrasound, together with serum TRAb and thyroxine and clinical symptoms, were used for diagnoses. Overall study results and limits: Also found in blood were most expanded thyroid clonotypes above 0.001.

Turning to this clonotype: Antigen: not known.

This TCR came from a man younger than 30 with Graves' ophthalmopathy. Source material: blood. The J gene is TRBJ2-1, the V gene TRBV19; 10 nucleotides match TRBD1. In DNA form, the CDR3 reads TGTGCCGTGGGCGGGACAGGGGTTTATAATGAGCAGTTCTTC. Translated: CAVGGTGVYNEQFF. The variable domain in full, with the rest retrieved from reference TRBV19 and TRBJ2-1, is DGGITQSPKYLFRKEGQNVTLSCEQNLNHDAMYWYRQDPGQGLRLIYYSQIVNDFQKGDIAEGYSVSREKKESFPLTVTSAQKNPTAFYLCAVGGTGVYNEQFFGPGTRLTVL.